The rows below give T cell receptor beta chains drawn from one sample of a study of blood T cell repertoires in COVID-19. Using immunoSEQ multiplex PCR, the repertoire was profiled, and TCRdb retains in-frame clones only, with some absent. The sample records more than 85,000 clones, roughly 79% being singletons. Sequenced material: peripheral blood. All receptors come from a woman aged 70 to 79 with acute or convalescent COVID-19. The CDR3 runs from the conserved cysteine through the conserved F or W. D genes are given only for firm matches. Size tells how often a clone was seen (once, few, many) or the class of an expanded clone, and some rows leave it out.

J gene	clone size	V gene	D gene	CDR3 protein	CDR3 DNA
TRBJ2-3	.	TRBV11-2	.	CASSLMSSTDTQYF	TGTGCCAGCAGCTTAATGTCTAGCACAGATACGCAGTATTTT
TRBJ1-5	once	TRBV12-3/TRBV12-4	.	CASSVVRGPQHF	TGTGCCAGCTCCGTGGTTAGGGGTCCCCAGCATTTT
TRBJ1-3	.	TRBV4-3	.	CASSQGGPSNTIYF	TGCGCCAGCAGCCAAGGAGGCCCTTCCAACACCATATATTTT
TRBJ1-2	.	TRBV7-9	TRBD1	CASSLSGQNHGYTF	TGTGCCAGCAGCTTATCGGGACAGAACCATGGCTACACCTTC
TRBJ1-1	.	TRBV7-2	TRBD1	CASSKIGGQGPTEAFF	TGTGCCAGCAGCAAAATAGGCGGACAGGGCCCCACTGAAGCTTTCTTT
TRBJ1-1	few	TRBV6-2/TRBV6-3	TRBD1	CASNPDRGNTEAFF	TGTGCCAGCAACCCCGACAGGGGAAACACTGAAGCTTTCTTT
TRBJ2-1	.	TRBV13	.	CASSRASDYNEQFF	TGTGCCAGCAGCAGAGCTAGCGACTACAATGAGCAGTTCTTC
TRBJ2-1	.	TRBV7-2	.	CASSFSSLDEQFF	TGTGCCAGCAGCTTTTCTAGCTTAGATGAGCAGTTCTTC
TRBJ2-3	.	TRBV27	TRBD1	CASRGTGGDTQYF	TGTGCCAGCAGGGGGACAGGTGGAGATACGCAGTATTTT
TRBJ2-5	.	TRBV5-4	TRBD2	CASSLASYGGETQYF	TGTGCCAGCAGCTTGGCTTCGTACGGGGGGGAGACCCAGTACTTC